The 16 T cell receptor beta chains in this list originate from one sample, sequenced in a study of PD-L1 blockade in urothelial cancer. Clones were read by immunoSEQ multiplex PCR, and TCRdb kept only the in-frame ones, dropping some. The sample lists fewer than 90,000 clones; approximately 90% were seen once. Time point specified: peripheral blood 6 weeks after treatment start. The sequencing here drew on PBMCs, taken around atezolizumab (anti-PD-L1) treatment. Every receptor here comes from a woman over 75 with urothelial cancer.

The CDR3 bases are TGCGCCAGCAGCCCCCAAACGACAGGGGCGGGAAACACCATATATTTT. Protein product: CASSPQTTGAGNTIYF. The chain has TRBV5-1 and TRBJ1-3, with 8 bases that match TRBD1. Germline assignment: CDR1 SGHRS and CDR2 YFSETQ. The CDR3 totals 16 residues. Trimming at V came to 4 bases and at J to 4 bases, leaving 10 bases not matched to a gene.

This clone was observed once. The CDR3 DNA is TGTGCCAGCAGCTCCGGGACTAGCGGGAGGAGGGGGGAGACCCAGTACTTC. Amino acid sequence: CASSSGTSGRRGETQYF. This chain links TRBV7-2 with TRBJ2-5, with 15 bases that match TRBD2. CDR1 and CDR2 from the germline V gene are SGHTA and FQGNSA. The CDR3 covers 17 residues. V was pared by 4 bases and J by 5 bases, with 8 bases of the junction left unmatched. The whole variable domain, filled in from reference TRBV7-2 and TRBJ2-5, reads GAGVSQSPSNKVTEKGKDVELRCDPISGHTALYWYRQSLGQGLEFLIYFQGNSAPDKSGLPSDRFSAERTGGSVSTLTIQRTQQEDSAVYLCASSSGTSGRRGETQYFGPGTRLLVL.

The rearrangement joins TRBV5-1 to TRBJ2-7; D remains ambiguous. V was pared by 1 base and J by 0 bases, with 11 bases between. The V gene's germline CDR1 is SGHRS and CDR2 YFSETQ. The CDR3 is made up of 15 amino acids. The CDR3 sequence: CASSLSLEVSYEQYF. DNA for the CDR3: TGCGCCAGCAGCTTGAGTCTAGAAGTCTCCTACGAGCAGTACTTC.

The chain couples TRBV2 to TRBJ2-3; unclear D gene. Germline V gene sequence: CDR1 SNHLY, CDR2 FYNNEI. CDR3 length equals 14 residues. The V end was cut by 6 bases, the J end by 3 bases, with 13 bases between. CDR3 protein: CASRTGRGTDTQYF. In nucleotides, the CDR3 is TGTGCCAGCAGGACGGGTAGAGGTACAGATACGCAGTATTTT.

This chain connects TRBV2 to TRBJ1-5; 9 nucleotides align to TRBD1. Looked up from germline, CDR1 is SNHLY and CDR2 is FYNNEI. CDR3 size: 15 residues. V shed 6 bases, J shed 4 bases, and the junction held 7 bases outside the gene matches. CDR3 sequence: CASRLGTGNNQPQHF. DNA of the CDR3: TGTGCCAGCAGGCTCGGGACAGGGAATAATCAGCCCCAGCATTTT.

The rearrangement links TRBV10-3 to TRBJ2-3, with D perhaps TRBD1 (5 bases). The germline CDR1 and CDR2 sequences are ENHRY and SYGVKD. The CDR3 sequence is 14 residues long. V dropped 0 bases and J dropped 6 bases, with 10 bases sitting between them. The CDR3 protein is CAISESRTWDTQYF. CDR3 bases: TGTGCCATCAGTGAGTCGCGGACATGGGATACGCAGTATTTT.

The rearrangement uses TRBV1 and TRBJ2-1; the table's D call, TRBD2, has no DNA check behind it. TRBV1 is marked as a pseudogene. The CDR3 length is 13 residues. The CDR3, as DNA: TGCACCAGCAGTAAGCGGGTGGACAATGAGCAGTTCTTC. It translates to CTSSKRVDNEQFF.

V is TRBV4-1 and J is TRBJ2-3, with 10 bases identical to TRBD2. The CDR3 contains 16 residues. V was clipped by 4 bases and J by 0 bases; unmatched bases: 4. Germline V gene data show CDR1 as MGHRA and CDR2 as YSYEKL. The CDR3 nucleotides read TGCGCCAGCAGCCGGCTGACTAGCGGGAGCACAGATACGCAGTATTTT. It encodes CASSRLTSGSTDTQYF.

This chain connects TRBV5-4 to TRBJ2-4; the D is unclear. The CDR3 totals 16 residues. Germline V gene sequence: CDR1 SGHNT, CDR2 YYREEE (reference sequence). With 4 bases removed from V and 3 bases from J, the gap between germline ends came to 17 bases. This CDR3 is CASSPEAGAIKNIQYF. CDR3 nucleotides: TGTGCCAGCAGCCCCGAGGCCGGAGCCATCAAAAACATTCAGTACTTC.

The chain carries TRBV19 and TRBJ2-7; tentatively, D is TRBD2 (6 bases). This CDR3 has 15 amino acids. The germline CDR1 and CDR2 sequences are LNHDA and SQIVND (reference sequence). Trimming removed 5 bases from V and 0 bases from J, with 14 bases in between. The CDR3 region has the DNA TGTGCCAGTAGTGCCGGGACTGCCTTCTCCTACGAGCAGTACTTC. Translating gives CASSAGTAFSYEQYF.

The V and J genes are TRBV7-3 and TRBJ2-7; 11 nucleotides align to TRBD1. CDR1 and CDR2 (germline): SGHTA, FQGTGA. CDR3 length: 16 residues. The trim removed 5 bases at V and 1 base at J, leaving 7 bases unmatched. The CDR3 region is CASSPKGTGGSYEQYF. The CDR3 nucleotides are TGTGCCAGCAGCCCAAAGGGGACAGGGGGTTCCTACGAGCAGTACTTC.

The J gene is TRBJ2-7, the V gene TRBV7-8, with 9 positions matching TRBD1. The CDR3 has 15 amino acids. After removal of 4 bases from V and 5 bases from J, the junction contained 9 bases not matched to a gene. From germline, CDR1 is SGHVS and CDR2 FQNEAQ. In nucleotides, the CDR3 is TGTGCCAGCAGCTCCACCTACGGGACAGGGAACGAGCAGTACTTC. It specifies CASSSTYGTGNEQYF.

The chain combines TRBV4-2 with TRBJ2-5; 13 bases agree with TRBD2. CDR3 size: 15 residues. V gave up 4 bases and J gave up 1 base; unmatched junction bases: 0. Germline CDR1 reads LGHNA; CDR2 reads YNFKEQ. CDR3 coding DNA: TGTGCCAGCAGCCGACTAGCGGGGGGCCAAGAGACCCAGTACTTC. This sequence encodes CASSRLAGGQETQYF.

The chain couples TRBV6-6 to TRBJ1-1; D unresolved. The germline CDR1 and CDR2 sequences are MNHNY and SVGAGI (reference sequence). This CDR3 is 15 amino acids long. Trimming stripped 0 bases from V and 4 bases from J, with 12 bases between. The CDR3 loop is CASSYSGVGGTEAFF. CDR3 nucleotide sequence: TGTGCCAGCAGTTACTCCGGGGTTGGAGGCACTGAAGCTTTCTTT.

This clone was recorded only once. The chain combines TRBV27 with TRBJ2-7; D is perhaps TRBD2 (7 bases). This CDR3 has 15 residues. Germline loops: CDR1 MNHEY, CDR2 SMNVEV (reference sequence). V was shortened by 3 bases and J by 5 bases, with 17 bases between the two germline ends. CDR3 coding DNA: TGTGCCAGCAGTTTGGGGGGGCGAGTTGTGAACGAGCAGTACTTC. Translated, it gives CASSLGGRVVNEQYF.

The chain is built from TRBV7-8 and TRBJ1-3; no firm D call. The germline V gene encodes CDR1 SGHVS and CDR2 FQNEAQ. Trimming took off 8 bases at V and 0 bases at J, with 17 bases between the two ends. This CDR3 spans 16 amino acids. The CDR3 loop is CASLTDVPSSGNTIYF. The CDR3 DNA reads TGTGCCAGCCTCACCGATGTTCCCAGCTCTGGAAACACCATATATTTT.